What follows describes a single T cell receptor beta chain. The data are from a study of early T cells in non-severe SARS-CoV-2 infection. Each CDR3 protein gets one entry after TCRdb re-called the 5' RACE reads with MiXCR. The repertoire holds roughly 60,000 distinct CDR3 sequences, with 7% to 8% as singletons. V was trimmed by 4 bases and J by 5 bases, leaving 9 bases between them. This CDR3 has 12 amino acids. Germline CDR1 and CDR2: DFQATT and SNEGSKA (reference sequence). The chain is built from TRBV20-1 and TRBJ2-1; no definite D call. This clonotype was obtained from an adult who was a healthcare worker with PCR-confirmed SARS-CoV-2 infection or an uninfected control (not recorded which). The sample comprised whole blood. The CDR3 region is CSATWANNEQFF. The CDR3 nucleotides are TGCAGTGCTACGTGGGCCAACAATGAGCAGTTCTTC.